Below, one TCR beta chain is given with its context. The antigen remains unidentified. The sample originates from a study of long-term antiretroviral therapy in people with HIV. Study-level background: The earliest samples came from an era when ART typically awaited falling CD4 counts.

Germline-derived CDR1 and CDR2 are SEHNR and FQNEAQ (reference sequence). This CDR3 is 17 amino acids long. V lost 3 bases and J 0 bases, leaving 17 bases between the germline ends. At least two post-ART and at least one pre-ART PBMC sample were available for each donor. Every single participant having HIV got treatment inside the United States. Researchers report immunoSEQ v3.0 was run at survey level. Repertoires were generated with immunoSEQ multiplex PCR, while TCRdb's copy carries only in-frame clones and drops some. The table lists over 30,000 clones, around 79% of them singletons. Study-level points and caveats: Clonal populations expanded prior to ART predominated within the repertoire at all time points.

The TCR originated in a man aged 18-30 years with HIV. The chain links TRBV7-9 to TRBJ2-5, with D maybe TRBD1 (5 bases). Source: unsorted PBMCs, taken 1.9 years after starting antiretroviral therapy. DNA for the CDR3: TGTGCCAGCAGCTTCGGTTACGCGGACATATACCAAGAGACCCAGTACTTC. Amino acids: CASSFGYADIYQETQYF. Supplemented by reference TRBV7-9 and TRBJ2-5, the full variable domain reads DTGVSQNPRHKITKRGQNVTFRCDPISEHNRLYWYRQTLGQGPEFLTYFQNEAQLEKSRLLSDRFSAERPKGSFSTLEIQRTEQGDSAMYLCASSFGYADIYQETQYFGPGTRLLVL.